This entry lists 25 T cell receptor beta chains sequenced from one sample in a study of blood T cell repertoires in COVID-19. The data were produced by immunoSEQ multiplex PCR, yet TCRdb's version contains in-frame clones alone and is incomplete. The sample lists approximately 300,000 clones; around 88% were seen once. Sequenced: peripheral blood. Receptor source: a woman between 45 and 60 years old with acute or convalescent COVID-19.

The chain uses TRBV7-3 and TRBJ2-1; D is perhaps TRBD2 (6 bases). In germline, CDR1 is SGHTA, CDR2 FQGTGA. V lost 5 bases to trimming and J lost 6 bases, with 11 bases between them. This CDR3 spans 13 amino acids. In DNA, the CDR3 is TGTGCCAGCAGCCGGCGGGGCCTCAATGAGCAGTTCTTC. Translated: CASSRRGLNEQFF.

This chain uses TRBV4-2 with TRBJ1-6, with 7 bases lining up with TRBD1. This CDR3 is built from 16 residues. V trimming: 0 bases; J trimming: 9 bases; junction bases outside the gene matches: 8. Per the germline V gene, CDR1 is LGHNA and CDR2 is YNFKEQ. The CDR3 region is CASSQDLTGSGSPLHF. For the CDR3, the DNA is TGTGCCAGCAGCCAAGATCTGACAGGGAGCGGTTCACCCCTCCACTTT.

The V and J genes are TRBV7-3 and TRBJ2-3; 9 bases align to TRBD1. Germline CDR1 and CDR2: SGHTA and FQGTGA. V lost 4 bases to trimming and J lost 4 bases; unmatched junction nucleotides: 3. The length of the CDR3 is 14 residues. In DNA, the CDR3 is TGTGCCAGCAGCTGGACAGGGGACCCAGATACGCAGTATTTT. Translating it yields CASSWTGDPDTQYF.

The chain recombines TRBV3-1 (or the pseudogene TRBV3-2) with TRBJ2-2; a weak D match, TRBD1 (5 bases). V shed 0 bases and J shed 0 bases, with 17 bases lying between them. The CDR3 runs 19 residues. Germline assignment: CDR1 LGHDT and CDR2 YNNKEL (reference sequence). In DNA form, the CDR3 reads TGTGCCAGCAGCCAAGAAGGCCTGGGTGCAGGGACGAACACCGGGGAGCTGTTTTTT. Its protein product is CASSQEGLGAGTNTGELFF.

J is TRBJ2-7 and V is TRBV5-4; 10 nucleotides match TRBD2. J gave up 0 bases and V 4 bases, and 4 bases lay outside the gene matches. There are 15 residues in the CDR3. Germline CDR1 and CDR2: SGHNT and YYREEE (reference sequence). CDR3 protein: CASSTSGKSSYEQYF. For the CDR3, the DNA is TGTGCCAGCAGCACTAGCGGGAAAAGCTCCTACGAGCAGTACTTC.

This clone was observed a single time. The chain combines TRBV30 with TRBJ1-3; tentative D call: TRBD1 (5 bases). The CDR3 sequence is 14 residues long. The germline V and J ends were trimmed by 4 bases and 2 bases, with 12 bases remaining between them. Looked up from germline, CDR1 is GTSNPN and CDR2 is SVGIG (reference sequence). CDR3: CAWMAGGTGNTIYF. CDR3 DNA: TGTGCCTGGATGGCCGGGGGTACTGGAAACACCATATATTTT.

The chain recombines TRBV7-2 with TRBJ1-2; 7 bases align to TRBD1. CDR1 SGHTA and CDR2 FQGNSA come from the germline V gene. Trimming took 6 bases from V and 0 from J; bases not matched to a gene: 10. The CDR3 runs 16 residues. CDR3 protein: CASRENAGTANYGYTF. The CDR3 DNA is TGTGCCAGCAGGGAGAACGCCGGGACAGCTAACTATGGCTACACCTTC.

V and J are TRBV4-2 and TRBJ2-2; 9 nucleotides align to TRBD2. CDR3 length: 17 amino acids. V gave up 0 bases and J gave up 7 bases; unmatched junction bases: 9. In germline, CDR1 is LGHNA, CDR2 YNFKEQ. The CDR3 nucleotides are TGTGCCAGCAGCCAAGAATTGACTAGCGGAAGCGGCGGGGAGCTGTTTTTT. Translated: CASSQELTSGSGGELFF.

The CDR3 sequence is CASSLTGTGTYEQYF. The CDR3 bases are TGTGCCAGCAGTCTCACCGGGACAGGGACCTACGAGCAGTACTTC. The rearrangement uses TRBV27 and TRBJ2-7, with 9 bases fitting TRBD1. This CDR3 is 15 amino acids long. With 5 bases clipped from V and 2 bases from J, the junction kept 7 bases outside the gene matches. The germline V gene has CDR1 MNHEY and CDR2 SMNVEV (reference sequence).

This sequence joins TRBV10-3 and TRBJ1-5; D is perhaps TRBD1 (6 bases). V was pared by 0 bases and J by 5 bases, with 11 bases between. This CDR3 contains 15 residues. CDR1 is ENHRY, CDR2 SYGVKD, per germline. The CDR3 loop reads CAISESRQGHQPQHF. In nucleotides, the CDR3 is TGTGCCATCAGTGAGTCGCGGCAGGGGCATCAGCCCCAGCATTTT.

This clone was detected only a few times. The chain combines TRBV10-3 with TRBJ2-5; 10 positions match TRBD2. CDR1 is ENHRY and CDR2 is SYGVKD in the germline V gene. The CDR3 runs 15 residues. V dropped 6 bases and J dropped 2; count of bases not matched to a gene: 6. In nucleotides, the CDR3 is TGTGCCATCAGGACGGGTAGCGGGGGGCAAGAGACCCAGTACTTC. Its protein is CAIRTGSGGQETQYF.

The chain joins TRBV18 to TRBJ1-1; 7 bases are a match to TRBD1. Germline assignment: CDR1 KGHSH and CDR2 LQKENI. The ends lost 1 base at V and 2 bases at J; junction bases unmatched: 4. CDR3 length: 15 residues. The CDR3 sequence is CASSPQTGPNTEAFF. The DNA for the CDR3 is TGTGCCAGCTCACCACAGACAGGGCCTAACACTGAAGCTTTCTTT. The whole variable domain, remainder taken from reference TRBV18 and TRBJ1-1, is NAGVMQNPRHLVRRRGQEARLRCSPMKGHSHVYWYRQLPEEGLKFMVYLQKENIIDESGMPKERFSAEFPKEGPSILRIQQVVRGDSAAYFCASSPQTGPNTEAFFGQGTRLTVV.

There are a few counts of this clone. The rearrangement joins TRBV6-5 to TRBJ1-4; 7 nucleotides match TRBD1. CDR1 is MNHEY and CDR2 is SVGAGI in the germline V gene. The CDR3 loop spans 15 amino acids. J lost 7 bases, V lost 5 bases, and 10 bases had no gene match. This CDR3 reads CASSPRQGRGEKLFF. The DNA of the CDR3 is TGTGCCAGCAGTCCCCGACAGGGAAGGGGTGAAAAACTGTTTTTT.

The gene calls are TRBV10-3 and TRBJ2-2; 10 bases match TRBD1. CDR1 ENHRY and CDR2 SYGVKD come from the germline V gene. The CDR3 is 15 amino acids. V lost 10 bases to trimming and J lost 6 bases; unmatched junction nucleotides: 11. The CDR3 region has the DNA TGTGCCAGTAGCCGGGACAGGGGCGCGGCCGGGGAGCTGTTTTTT. Translating gives CASSRDRGAAGELFF.

The genes are TRBV6-4 and TRBJ2-7; 7 nucleotides line up with TRBD1. V dropped 9 bases and J dropped 7; count of bases not matched to a gene: 3. This CDR3 is 10 amino acids long. Germline assignment: CDR1 MRHNA and CDR2 SNTAGT. The CDR3 sequence is CARETGEQYV. DNA of the CDR3: TGTGCCAGGGAGACAGGGGAGCAGTACGTC.

This clone came up once. The chain couples TRBV10-3 to TRBJ2-3; 11 bases are a match to TRBD1. The CDR3 loop spans 14 amino acids. V lost 6 bases, J lost 6 bases, and 5 bases stayed unmatched. In germline, CDR1 is ENHRY, CDR2 SYGVKD. CDR3 region: CAISGTGGGDTQYF. The CDR3 DNA follows: TGTGCCATCAGCGGGACAGGGGGAGGGGATACGCAGTATTTT.

This chain uses TRBV6-5 with TRBJ2-7; 7 bases are a match to TRBD2. The CDR3 has 14 amino acids. Germline CDR1 MNHEY, CDR2 SVGAGI. V was pared by 4 bases and J by 0 bases, with 3 bases of the junction left unmatched. CDR3 bases: TGTGCCAGCAGTTTTGGGGGGGGCTCCTACGAGCAGTACTTC. It translates to CASSFGGGSYEQYF.

The rearrangement links TRBV7-8 to TRBJ1-6, with D possibly being TRBD1 (6 bases). The V end lost 7 bases, the J end lost 1 base, and 11 bases lay between the germline ends. CDR3 size: 15 residues. CDR1 and CDR2 from the germline V gene are SGHVS and FQNEAQ. The CDR3 region has the DNA TGTGCCAGCACCCTCCAGGGGTCCTATAATTCACCCCTCCACTTT. Translated: CASTLQGSYNSPLHF.

The chain has TRBV10-3 and TRBJ2-3; 8 bases are a match to TRBD2. The germline V gene has CDR1 ENHRY and CDR2 SYGVKD. This CDR3 has 14 residues. The CDR3 nucleotides are TGTGTCACGCGGGGGGCGCATGGTACAGATACGCAGTATTTT. This codes for CVTRGAHGTDTQYF.

V is TRBV6-5 and J is TRBJ2-5; 7 nucleotides line up with TRBD1. CDR3 length: 13 residues. Germline trimming cut 6 bases from V and 4 bases from J; bases unmatched to any gene: 5. Germline CDR1 reads MNHEY; CDR2 reads SVGAGI. DNA for the CDR3: TGTGCCAGCAGCAAGGGGGCCTTAGAGACCCAGTACTTC. This codes for CASSKGALETQYF.

The chain links TRBV7-2 to TRBJ2-3, with 10 nucleotides matching TRBD2. CDR1 and CDR2 (germline): SGHTA, FQGNSA. After removal of 3 bases from V and 2 bases from J, the junction contained 2 bases not matched to a gene. The CDR3 contains 15 residues. The CDR3 region is CASSFTSGDTDTQYF. In nucleotides, the CDR3 is TGTGCCAGCAGCTTTACTAGCGGGGACACAGATACGCAGTATTTT. The complete variable domain, with remaining parts taken from reference TRBV7-2 and TRBJ2-3, reads GAGVSQSPSNKVTEKGKDVELRCDPISGHTALYWYRQSLGQGLEFLIYFQGNSAPDKSGLPSDRFSAERTGGSVSTLTIQRTQQEDSAVYLCASSFTSGDTDTQYFGPGTRLTVL.

V usage is TRBV7-2 and J usage is TRBJ2-2, with 10 bases aligning to TRBD1. The ends lost 0 bases at V and 8 bases at J; junction bases unmatched: 6. Germline V gene lookup returns CDR1 SGHTA and CDR2 FQGNSA. The CDR3 extends over 16 amino acids. CDR3 DNA sequence: TGTGCCAGCAGCTTAGCGGGGGACAGGGGAAAAGGGGAGCTGTTTTTT. Translating gives CASSLAGDRGKGELFF.

This sequence joins TRBV7-3 and TRBJ2-5; D not resolved. V lost 5 bases and J lost 5, with 9 bases in between. CDR1 is SGHTA, CDR2 FQGTGA, per germline. The CDR3 extends over 12 amino acids. The CDR3 bases are TGTGCCAGCAGCCAGGATCGGGAGACCCAGTACTTC. Translating it yields CASSQDRETQYF.

V and J are TRBV19 and TRBJ2-7, with 10 nucleotides matching TRBD2. J was trimmed by 2 bases and V by 7 bases; bases with no gene match: 17. Germline V gene data show CDR1 as LNHDA and CDR2 as SQIVND (reference sequence). This CDR3 is 18 amino acids long. The CDR3 nucleotides are TGTGCCAGTACCGGAGGAATACAGGGGAGCGGGAGGGCCTACGAGCAGTACTTC. Encoded protein: CASTGGIQGSGRAYEQYF.

The chain recombines TRBV3-1 (or the pseudogene TRBV3-2) with TRBJ1-6; 7 nucleotides align to TRBD1. The germline V gene encodes CDR1 LGHDT and CDR2 YNNKEL (reference sequence). The CDR3 runs 15 residues. V was clipped by 1 base and J by 9 bases; unmatched bases: 6. The CDR3 here is CASSQGQGLASPLHF. The CDR3 nucleotides read TGTGCCAGCAGCCAAGGACAGGGTTTGGCTTCACCCCTCCACTTT.